This TCR beta chain was captured by sequencing in a study of T-cell memory formation after mild COVID-19. Whole-study context: Largely, the TCR clusters proved donor specific. General study findings and limits: CD4+ contracting clones lay mainly in CM and EM, CD8+ ones in EMRA. Pre-infection memory harbored some responding clones, suggesting cross-reactive memory joined.

The germline gives CDR1 MDHEN, CDR2 SYDVKM. The CDR3 covers 13 residues. Deletions cut 6 bases from V and 6 bases from J, with 13 bases between. TCRdb used MiXCR to reprocess the 5' RACE reads, holding one entry per CDR3 protein. The sample yields 250,000 to 300,000 distinct CDR3 sequences, approximately 8.4% seen once. Concerning this clonotype itself: Antigen: not known.

The sequencing input was PBMCs or a T cell subset sorted from them (not recorded which). The TCR was taken from a man younger than 30 who had mild COVID-19 (a few samples of this study predate the infection). Cell type and time point are not known. The V and J genes are TRBV28 and TRBJ2-3, with no clear D. CDR3 DNA sequence: TGTGCCAGCAGCCTGCAGGCGTCGGATACGCAGTATTTT. As protein: CASSLQASDTQYF.